Each of the 30 T cell receptor beta chains below was sequenced from the same sample in a study of T cell repertoires in cytomegalovirus infection. One entry per CDR3 protein results from TCRdb running MiXCR on the reads. Among around 200,000 distinct CDR3 sequences, approximately 18% were seen once, and the ten largest hold under 30%. Sequencing was performed on CD8+ T cells from PBMCs. Receptors originate from a human donor in good health (CMV status not recorded). Some clones in this sample may be carry-over from other donors' samples.

The genes are TRBV12-3 or TRBV12-4 and TRBJ2-1, with TRBD1 matching over 9 bases. CDR3 size: 15 residues. V lost 6 bases to trimming and J lost 5 bases; unmatched junction nucleotides: 8. This CDR3 is CASSPGQGIHNEQFF. In nucleotides, the CDR3 is TGTGCCAGCAGCCCGGGACAGGGAATCCACAATGAGCAGTTCTTC.

The rearrangement joins TRBV6-2 or TRBV6-3 to TRBJ2-7; D not resolved. This CDR3 is 13 amino acids long. The germline V gene encodes CDR1 MNHEY and CDR2 SVGEGT. V gave up 3 bases and J gave up 2 bases, with 8 bases separating them. CDR3 DNA: TGTGCCAGCAGTTATGGGGTCACCTACGAGCAGTACTTC. It translates to CASSYGVTYEQYF.

This clonotype has more than one count but fewer than ten. The V and J genes are TRBV29-1 and TRBJ2-1; a weak D match, TRBD2 (5 bases). V was trimmed by 0 bases and J by 10 bases, leaving 10 bases between them. This CDR3 region has 12 residues. CDR1 is SQVTM, CDR2 ANQGSEA, per germline. DNA for the CDR3: TGCAGCGTTGAAGAAACTCGCGGGGAGCAGTTCTTC. Translated, it gives CSVEETRGEQFF.

This sequence joins TRBV2 and TRBJ2-3, with TRBD1 matching over 9 bases. CDR3 length: 15 amino acids. With V trimmed by 8 bases and J by 5 bases, 11 bases remained unmatched. In germline, CDR1 is SNHLY, CDR2 FYNNEI. CDR3 loop: CASRRGQGLIDTQYF. The CDR3 DNA reads TGTGCCAGCCGGAGGGGACAGGGACTTATAGATACGCAGTATTTT.

This sequence joins TRBV28 and TRBJ2-5; the D call may be TRBD1 or TRBD2 (6 bases each). This CDR3 has 15 amino acids. Between the trimmed V and J ends, which lost 2 bases and 4 bases, there was a span of 14 bases. CDR1 and CDR2 (germline): MDHEN, SYDVKM. For the CDR3, the DNA is TGTGCCAGCAGTTTAAGAGGGGGGCCCAGAGAGACCCAGTACTTC. Amino acids: CASSLRGGPRETQYF.

The V call is TRBV6-2 or TRBV6-3, the J call TRBJ1-4, with no clear D. The V and J ends lost 5 bases and 5 bases respectively, with 12 bases between them. Germline CDR1 reads MNHEY; CDR2 reads SVGEGT. This CDR3 comprises 14 residues. The CDR3 coding sequence is TGTGCCAGCAGTATCGGGAAGTTAAATGAAAAACTGTTTTTT. Protein product: CASSIGKLNEKLFF.

The rearrangement uses TRBV6-1 and TRBJ2-1, with D perhaps matching TRBD1 (6 bases). The V gene lost 3 bases and the J gene lost 2 bases, with 11 bases spanning the gap. Germline loops: CDR1 MNHNS, CDR2 SASEGT. This CDR3 is 15 amino acids long. CDR3 amino acids: CASSDWTETYNEQFF. The CDR3 DNA follows: TGTGCCAGCAGTGATTGGACAGAGACCTACAATGAGCAGTTCTTC.

This clonotype was seen a few times. This chain joins TRBV4-3 and TRBJ2-3, with 9 bases fitting TRBD1. The CDR3 is 16 residues long. From germline, CDR1 is LGHNA and CDR2 YSLEER. Unmatched junction bases numbered 11, after V lost 6 bases and J lost 4 bases. This chain's CDR3 is CASSPLPGQGADTQYF. The CDR3 bases are TGCGCCAGCAGTCCCCTGCCGGGACAGGGCGCAGATACGCAGTATTTT.

The J gene is TRBJ2-1, the V gene TRBV4-2; TRBD1 aligns across 7 bases. This CDR3 is built from 15 residues. J lost 4 bases, V lost 10 bases, and 13 bases had no gene match. Germline V gene sequence: CDR1 LGHNA, CDR2 YNFKEQ. CDR3 DNA sequence: TGTGCCATCGGATCCGGGACAGAGGATTACAATGAGCAGTTCTTC. Encoded protein: CAIGSGTEDYNEQFF.

This clonotype was found a few times. The V gene is TRBV4-2, the J gene TRBJ2-2; D is perhaps TRBD2 (6 bases). Trimming pared 0 bases from V and 6 bases from J, leaving 14 bases between. Germline V lookup: CDR1 LGHNA, CDR2 YNFKEQ. The length of the CDR3 is 16 residues. The CDR3 nucleotides are TGTGCCAGCAGCCAAGATTGGGAGGAGAATGCCGGGGAGCTGTTTTTT. Protein sequence: CASSQDWEENAGELFF.

This chain joins TRBV7-9 and TRBJ1-4; D might be TRBD1 (6 bases). CDR3 length: 15 amino acids. Germline CDR1 and CDR2: SEHNR and FQNEAQ (reference sequence). V lost 3 bases to trimming and J lost 8 bases, with 16 bases between them. The CDR3 DNA follows: TGTGCCAGCAGCTTTATCAAAGGAGGGGGAGAAAAACTGTTTTTT. Its translation: CASSFIKGGGEKLFF.

This rearrangement joins TRBV10-3 to TRBJ2-1; D might be TRBD2 (6 bases). From germline, CDR1 is ENHRY and CDR2 SYGVKD. The V and J ends lost 2 bases and 7 bases respectively, with 6 bases between them. CDR3 size: 12 residues. The CDR3 sequence is CAISERGNEQFF. The CDR3 DNA sequence: TGTGCCATCAGTGAGCGGGGGAATGAGCAGTTCTTC.

Only a few counts were recorded for this clonotype. The chain couples TRBV5-4 to TRBJ1-2, with 8 bases identical to TRBD1. V was pared by 4 bases and J by 2 bases, with 16 bases of the junction left unmatched. This CDR3 has 18 residues. Germline V gives CDR1 SGHNT, CDR2 YYREEE (reference sequence). CDR3 DNA sequence: TGTGCCAGCAGCCCAATTCGGTCCGGACAGGGAGGAAACTATGGCTACACCTTC. Protein: CASSPIRSGQGGNYGYTF.

The chain recombines TRBV15 with TRBJ1-1; D call uncertain. The V end lost 4 bases, the J end lost 3 bases, and 12 bases lay between the germline ends. The CDR3 loop spans 14 amino acids. Germline V gene lookup returns CDR1 LNHNV and CDR2 YYDKDF (reference sequence). The CDR3 DNA is TGTGCCACCAGCACAGGCAGGCGAGACACTGAAGCTTTCTTT. Translating it yields CATSTGRRDTEAFF.

Turning to this clonotype: At one of its ends the junction is not consistent with the germline gene, which may arise from a read error. This sequence joins TRBV7-6 and TRBJ2-2, with D perhaps TRBD1 (5 bases). The CDR3 runs to 13 residues. The germline CDR1 and CDR2 sequences are SGHVS and FNYEAQ. The CDR3 coding sequence is TGTGCTAGCAGCTTAAAGGGGACCGGGGAGCTGTTTTTT. Translated: CASSLKGTGELFF.

The chain links TRBV12-3 or TRBV12-4 to TRBJ1-6; D not resolved. The CDR3 totals 14 residues. The V end was cut by 7 bases, the J end by 2 bases, with 9 bases between. The CDR3 DNA is TGTGCCAGCACCCTCGTCCCCTATAATTCACCCCTCCACTTT. The encoded protein is CASTLVPYNSPLHF.

The rearrangement links TRBV7-9 to TRBJ1-3, with D hard to call. V was clipped by 1 base and J by 0 bases, with 10 bases between them. CDR1 and CDR2 from the germline V gene are SEHNR and FQNEAQ (reference sequence). This CDR3 is built from 16 residues. CDR3 in amino acids: CASSLDKNRSGNTIYF. CDR3 DNA sequence: TGTGCCAGCAGCTTAGATAAGAACCGCTCTGGAAACACCATATATTTT. Based on the CDR3 plus reference TRBV7-9 and TRBJ1-3, the full variable domain is DTGVSQNPRHKITKRGQNVTFRCDPISEHNRLYWYRQTLGQGPEFLTYFQNEAQLEKSRLLSDRFSAERPKGSFSTLEIQRTEQGDSAMYLCASSLDKNRSGNTIYFGEGSWLTVV.

The V call is TRBV2, the J call TRBJ2-7, with D hard to call. This CDR3 comprises 14 residues. Germline V gives CDR1 SNHLY, CDR2 FYNNEI. Deletions cut 8 bases from V and 3 bases from J, with 17 bases between. This CDR3 reads CASPGLRPGYEQYF. DNA of the CDR3: TGTGCCAGCCCAGGTCTGCGCCCGGGCTACGAGCAGTACTTC.

This clonotype was found a few times. The V gene is TRBV6-2 or TRBV6-3, the J gene TRBJ2-3; 8 bases align to TRBD1. V was pared by 5 bases and J by 2 bases, with 9 bases of the junction left unmatched. The V gene's germline CDR1 is MNHEY and CDR2 SVGEGT. The CDR3 length is 16 residues. CDR3 sequence (DNA): TGTGCCAGCAGTGAGGCGGACAGGGATCTCACAGATACGCAGTATTTT. Its protein is CASSEADRDLTDTQYF.

J is TRBJ1-1 and V is TRBV7-6; no reliable D call. Germline CDR1 is SGHVS and CDR2 is FNYEAQ. CDR3 length: 12 amino acids. V lost 8 bases and J 0 bases, leaving 7 bases between the germline ends. In nucleotides, the CDR3 is TGTGCCAGCGGCGGGCTGAACACTGAAGCTTTCTTT. Amino acids: CASGGLNTEAFF.

Here the CDR3 reads CASTTGDPMNTEAFF. In nucleotides, the CDR3 is TGTGCCAGCACCACTGGGGACCCTATGAACACTGAAGCTTTCTTT. The chain recombines TRBV12-3 or TRBV12-4 with TRBJ1-1, with a weak D call TRBD1 (5 bases). V lost 7 bases, J lost 0 bases, and 15 bases lay in between. This CDR3 is 15 amino acids long.

This chain connects TRBV29-1 to TRBJ2-2, with D tentatively TRBD1 (6 bases). The germline CDR1 and CDR2 sequences are SQVTM and ANQGSEA. V was pared by 6 bases and J by 7 bases, with 15 bases between. The CDR3 spans 13 residues. CDR3 residues: CSVATGYGGELFF. The DNA of the CDR3 is TGCAGCGTGGCTACAGGGTACGGCGGGGAGCTGTTTTTT.

The gene calls are TRBV7-2 and TRBJ2-5, with D perhaps matching TRBD1 (5 bases). The length of the CDR3 is 16 residues. V lost 7 bases and J 2 bases, leaving 20 bases between the germline ends. The germline gives CDR1 SGHTA, CDR2 FQGNSA. This CDR3 is CASTFGARYEQETQYF. The DNA for the CDR3 is TGTGCCAGCACCTTTGGGGCGCGGTACGAGCAAGAGACCCAGTACTTC.

The sample holds a few counts of this clonotype. The chain links TRBV4-3 to TRBJ2-2; 8 positions match TRBD1. The V segment lost 0 bases and the J segment 6 bases; nucleotides outside the gene matches: 9. The CDR3 runs to 17 residues. Germline V gives CDR1 LGHNA, CDR2 YSLEER. The CDR3 region has the DNA TGCGCCAGCAGCCAAGACCAGACAGGGGCTGGTTCCGGGGAGCTGTTTTTT. It translates to CASSQDQTGAGSGELFF.

The CDR3 region is CASSLASLRQGHIHNEQFF. The CDR3 DNA is TGTGCCAGCAGCTTAGCGAGCCTTCGGCAGGGCCACATCCATAATGAGCAGTTCTTC. The genes are TRBV7-2 and TRBJ2-1, with D maybe TRBD1 (5 bases). With 0 bases removed from V and 7 bases from J, the gap between germline ends came to 25 bases. The CDR3 sequence is 19 residues long. Germline-derived CDR1 and CDR2 are SGHTA and FQGNSA.

This clonotype was observed a handful of times. CDR3: CASSTDREAYEQYF. The CDR3 nucleotides are TGTGCCAGCAGCACCGACAGAGAAGCCTACGAGCAGTACTTC. The chain carries TRBV7-9 and TRBJ2-7; D perhaps matches TRBD1 (5 bases). The CDR3 has 14 residues. The germline V gene has CDR1 SEHNR and CDR2 FQNEAQ (reference sequence). Between the trimmed V and J ends, which lost 5 bases and 2 bases, there was a span of 13 bases.

V is TRBV5-6 and J is TRBJ2-1; maybe TRBD1 (6 bases). The CDR3 has 13 residues. The germline V gene encodes CDR1 SGHDT and CDR2 YYEEEE. Deletions cut 0 bases from V and 6 bases from J, with 7 bases between. The CDR3: CASSLGQANEQFF. CDR3 in DNA: TGTGCCAGCAGCTTGGGACAGGCCAATGAGCAGTTCTTC.

This clonotype was seen ten or more times. The chain couples TRBV6-2 or TRBV6-3 to TRBJ2-1; 9 bases line up with TRBD1. Germline values: CDR1 MNHEY, CDR2 SVGEGT. V dropped 7 bases and J dropped 5; count of bases not matched to a gene: 9. This CDR3 has 15 residues. CDR3 sequence: CASTLGTGTNNEQFF. CDR3 DNA: TGTGCCAGCACCTTGGGGACAGGGACCAACAATGAGCAGTTCTTC.

This clonotype was counted between two and nine times. The gene calls are TRBV15 and TRBJ2-5; perhaps TRBD2 as D (5 bases). The germline gives CDR1 LNHNV, CDR2 YYDKDF (reference sequence). Deletions cut 0 bases from V and 3 bases from J, with 8 bases between. This CDR3 has 14 amino acids. The CDR3 protein is CATSRDRGKETQYF. As DNA, the CDR3 is TGTGCCACCAGCAGAGATCGGGGAAAAGAGACCCAGTACTTC.

The rearrangement links TRBV20-1 to TRBJ2-2, with a weak D call TRBD1 (6 bases). Germline CDR1 DFQATT, CDR2 SNEGSKA (reference sequence). CDR3 length: 15 residues. Between the trimmed V and J ends, which lost 4 bases and 3 bases, there was a span of 15 bases. This chain's CDR3 is CSAIDDRSDTGELFF. The CDR3 bases are TGCAGTGCTATCGATGACAGGTCTGACACCGGGGAGCTGTTTTTT.